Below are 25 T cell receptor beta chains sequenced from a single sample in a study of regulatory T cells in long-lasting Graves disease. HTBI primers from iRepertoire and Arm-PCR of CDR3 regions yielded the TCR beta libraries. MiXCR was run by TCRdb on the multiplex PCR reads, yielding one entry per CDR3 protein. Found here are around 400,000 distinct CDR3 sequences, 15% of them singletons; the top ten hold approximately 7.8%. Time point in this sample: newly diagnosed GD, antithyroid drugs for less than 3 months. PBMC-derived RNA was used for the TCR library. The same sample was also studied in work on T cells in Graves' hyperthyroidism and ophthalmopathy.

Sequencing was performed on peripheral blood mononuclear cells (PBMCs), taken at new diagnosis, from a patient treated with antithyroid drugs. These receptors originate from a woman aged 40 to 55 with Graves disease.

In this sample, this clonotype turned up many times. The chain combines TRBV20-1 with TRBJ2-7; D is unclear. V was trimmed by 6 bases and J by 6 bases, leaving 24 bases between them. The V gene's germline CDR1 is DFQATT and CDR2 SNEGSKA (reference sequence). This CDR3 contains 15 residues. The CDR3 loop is CSAEPPRGLLREQYF. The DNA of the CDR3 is TGCAGTGCCGAGCCCCCCCGAGGTCTCCTGCGCGAGCAGTACTTC.

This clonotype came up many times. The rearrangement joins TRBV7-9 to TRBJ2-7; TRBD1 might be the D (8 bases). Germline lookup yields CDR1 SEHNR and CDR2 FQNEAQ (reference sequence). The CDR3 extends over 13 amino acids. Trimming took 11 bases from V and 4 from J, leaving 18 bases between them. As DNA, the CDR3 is TGTGCCGCAGGGGGCGGGAGCGAGTACGAGCAGTACTTC. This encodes CAAGGGSEYEQYF. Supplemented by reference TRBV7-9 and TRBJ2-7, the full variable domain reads DTGVSQNPRHKITKRGQNVTFRCDPISEHNRLYWYRQTLGQGPEFLTYFQNEAQLEKSRLLSDRFSAERPKGSFSTLEIQRTEQGDSAMYLCAAGGGSEYEQYFGPGTRLTVT.

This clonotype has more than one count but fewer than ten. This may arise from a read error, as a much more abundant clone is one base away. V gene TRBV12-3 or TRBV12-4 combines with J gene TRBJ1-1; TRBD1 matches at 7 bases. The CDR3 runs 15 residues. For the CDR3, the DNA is TGTGCCAGCAGACTGGACAGGCTCCCCAGCACTGAAGCTCTCTTT. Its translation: CASRLDRLPSTEALF.

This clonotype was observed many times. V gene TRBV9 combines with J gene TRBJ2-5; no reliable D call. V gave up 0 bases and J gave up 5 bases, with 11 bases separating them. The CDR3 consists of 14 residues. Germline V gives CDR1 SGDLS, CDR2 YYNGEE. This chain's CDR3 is CASSVDGVLETQYF. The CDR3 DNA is TGTGCCAGCAGCGTAGATGGAGTCCTGGAGACCCAGTACTTC.

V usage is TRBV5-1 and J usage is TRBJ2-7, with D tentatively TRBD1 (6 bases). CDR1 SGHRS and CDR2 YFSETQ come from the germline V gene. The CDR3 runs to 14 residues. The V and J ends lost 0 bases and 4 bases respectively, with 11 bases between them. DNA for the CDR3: TGCGCCAGCAGCTTGGAACCAGGGGAATACGAGCAGTACTTC. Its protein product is CASSLEPGEYEQYF.

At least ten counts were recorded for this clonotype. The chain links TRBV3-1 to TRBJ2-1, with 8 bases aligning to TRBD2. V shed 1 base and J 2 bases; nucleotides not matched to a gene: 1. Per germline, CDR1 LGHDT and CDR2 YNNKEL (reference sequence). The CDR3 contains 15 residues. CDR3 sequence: CASSQGSGAYNEQFF. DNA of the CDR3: TGTGCCAGCAGCCAAGGTAGCGGGGCCTACAATGAGCAGTTCTTC.

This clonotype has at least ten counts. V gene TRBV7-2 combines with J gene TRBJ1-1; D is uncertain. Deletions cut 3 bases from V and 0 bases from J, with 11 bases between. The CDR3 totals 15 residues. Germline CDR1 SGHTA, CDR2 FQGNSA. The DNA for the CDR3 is TGTGCCAGCAGCTTCAGCCGTAGCATGAACACTGAAGCTTTCTTT. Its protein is CASSFSRSMNTEAFF. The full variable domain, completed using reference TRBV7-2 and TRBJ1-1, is GAGVSQSPSNKVTEKGKDVELRCDPISGHTALYWYRQSLGQGLEFLIYFQGNSAPDKSGLPSDRFSAERTGGSVSTLTIQRTQQEDSAVYLCASSFSRSMNTEAFFGQGTRLTVV.

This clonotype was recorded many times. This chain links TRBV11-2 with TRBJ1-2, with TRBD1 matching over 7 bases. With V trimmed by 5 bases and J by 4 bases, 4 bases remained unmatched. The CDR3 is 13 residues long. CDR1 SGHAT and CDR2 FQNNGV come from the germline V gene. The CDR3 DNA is TGTGCCAGCAGCCTGGGACAGATCTATGGCTACACCTTC. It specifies CASSLGQIYGYTF.

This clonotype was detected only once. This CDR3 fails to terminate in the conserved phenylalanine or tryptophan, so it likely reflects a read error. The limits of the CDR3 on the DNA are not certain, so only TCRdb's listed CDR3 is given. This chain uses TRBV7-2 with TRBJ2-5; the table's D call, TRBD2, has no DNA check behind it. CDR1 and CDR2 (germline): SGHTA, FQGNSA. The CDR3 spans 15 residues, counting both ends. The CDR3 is CASSLERDFQETRYV.

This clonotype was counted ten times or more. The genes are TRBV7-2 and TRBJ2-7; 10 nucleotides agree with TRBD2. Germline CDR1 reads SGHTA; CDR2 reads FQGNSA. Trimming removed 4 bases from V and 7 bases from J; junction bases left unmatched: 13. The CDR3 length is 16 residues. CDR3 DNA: TGTGCCAGCAGCTCACATGGGCTAGCGGGAGCTGAGGAGCAGTACTTC. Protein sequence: CASSSHGLAGAEEQYF. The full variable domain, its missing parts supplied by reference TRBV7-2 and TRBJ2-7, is GAGVSQSPSNKVTEKGKDVELRCDPISGHTALYWYRQSLGQGLEFLIYFQGNSAPDKSGLPSDRFSAERTGGSVSTLTIQRTQQEDSAVYLCASSSHGLAGAEEQYFGPGTRLTVT.

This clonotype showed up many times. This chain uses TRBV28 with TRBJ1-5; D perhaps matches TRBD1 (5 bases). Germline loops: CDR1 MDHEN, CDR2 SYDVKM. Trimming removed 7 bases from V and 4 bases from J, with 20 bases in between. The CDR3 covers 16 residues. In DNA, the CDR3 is TGTGCCAGCATGCGGTGGTTCAGGGAAAGGAATCAGCCCCAGCATTTT. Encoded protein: CASMRWFRERNQPQHF.

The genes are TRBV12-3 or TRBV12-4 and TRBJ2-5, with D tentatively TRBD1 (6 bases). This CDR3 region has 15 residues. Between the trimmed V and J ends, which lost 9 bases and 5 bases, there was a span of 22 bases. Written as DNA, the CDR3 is TGTGCCAGTAATGGGGCAGGGGCAGGGGAGGAGACCCAGTACTTC. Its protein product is CASNGAGAGEETQYF.

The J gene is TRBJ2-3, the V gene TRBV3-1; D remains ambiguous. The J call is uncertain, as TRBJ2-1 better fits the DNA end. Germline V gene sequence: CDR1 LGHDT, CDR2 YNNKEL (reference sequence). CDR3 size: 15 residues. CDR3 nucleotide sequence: TGTGCCAGCAGCCAAGTACTGTTTCAGTGGCGTGAGCAGTTCTTC. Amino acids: CASSQVLFQWREQFF.

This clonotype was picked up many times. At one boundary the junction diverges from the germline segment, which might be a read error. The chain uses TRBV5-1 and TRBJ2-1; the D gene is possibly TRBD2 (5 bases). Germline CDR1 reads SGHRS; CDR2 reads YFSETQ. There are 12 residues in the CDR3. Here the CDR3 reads CASSLGRNEQFF. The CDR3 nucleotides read TGTGCCAGCAGCTTAGGGAGAAATGAGCAGTTCTTC. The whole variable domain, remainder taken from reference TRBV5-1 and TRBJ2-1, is KAGVTQTPRYLIKTRGQQVTLSCSPISGHRSVSWYQQTPGQGLQFLFEYFSETQRNKGNFPGRFSGRQFSNSRSEMNVSTLELGDSALYLCASSLGRNEQFFGPGTRLTVL.

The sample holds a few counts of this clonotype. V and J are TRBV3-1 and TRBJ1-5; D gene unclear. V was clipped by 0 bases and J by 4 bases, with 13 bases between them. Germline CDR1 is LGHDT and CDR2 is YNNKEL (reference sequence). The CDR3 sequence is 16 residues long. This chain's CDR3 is CASSQEFSSLNQPQHF. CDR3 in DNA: TGTGCCAGCAGCCAAGAATTCTCGTCTTTAAATCAGCCCCAGCATTTT.

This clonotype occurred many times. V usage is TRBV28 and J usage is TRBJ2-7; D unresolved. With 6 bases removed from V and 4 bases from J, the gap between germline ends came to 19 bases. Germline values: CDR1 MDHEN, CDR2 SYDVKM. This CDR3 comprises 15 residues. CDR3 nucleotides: TGTGCCAGCAGCCCACTCGCTGCCCCTTTTTACGAGCAGTACTTC. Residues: CASSPLAAPFYEQYF.

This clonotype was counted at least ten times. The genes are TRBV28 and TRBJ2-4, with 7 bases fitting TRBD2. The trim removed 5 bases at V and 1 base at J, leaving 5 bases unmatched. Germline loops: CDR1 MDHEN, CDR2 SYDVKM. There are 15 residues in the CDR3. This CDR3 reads CASSPRLAAKNIQYF. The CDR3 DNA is TGTGCCAGCAGTCCCCGACTAGCTGCCAAAAACATTCAGTACTTC.

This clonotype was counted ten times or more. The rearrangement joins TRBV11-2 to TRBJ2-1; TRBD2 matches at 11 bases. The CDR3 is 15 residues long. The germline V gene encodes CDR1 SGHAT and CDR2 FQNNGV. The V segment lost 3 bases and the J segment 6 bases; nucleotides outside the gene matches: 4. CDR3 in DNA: TGTGCCAGCAGCTTTAGCGGGAGGGCCCTCAATGAGCAGTTCTTC. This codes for CASSFSGRALNEQFF.

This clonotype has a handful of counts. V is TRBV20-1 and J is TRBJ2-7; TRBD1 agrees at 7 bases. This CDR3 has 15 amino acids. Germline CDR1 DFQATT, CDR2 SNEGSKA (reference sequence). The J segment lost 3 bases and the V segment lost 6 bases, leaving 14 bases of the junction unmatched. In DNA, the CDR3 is TGCAGTGCCCCGGACCCGACAGGGATCCGCTACGAGCAGTACTTC. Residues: CSAPDPTGIRYEQYF.

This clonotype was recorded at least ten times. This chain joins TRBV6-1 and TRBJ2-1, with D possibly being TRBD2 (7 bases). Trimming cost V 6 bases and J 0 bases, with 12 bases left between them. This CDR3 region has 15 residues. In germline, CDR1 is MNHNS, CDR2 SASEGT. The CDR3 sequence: CASRAGASSYNEQFF. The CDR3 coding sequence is TGTGCCAGCAGGGCGGGGGCGAGCTCCTACAATGAGCAGTTCTTC.

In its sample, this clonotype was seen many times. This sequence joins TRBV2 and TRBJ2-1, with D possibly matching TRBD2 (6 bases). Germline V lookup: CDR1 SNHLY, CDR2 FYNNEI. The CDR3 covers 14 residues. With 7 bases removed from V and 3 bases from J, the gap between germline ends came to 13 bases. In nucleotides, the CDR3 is TGTGCCAGCACACTACCGGGAGTCTACAATGAGCAGTTCTTC. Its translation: CASTLPGVYNEQFF.

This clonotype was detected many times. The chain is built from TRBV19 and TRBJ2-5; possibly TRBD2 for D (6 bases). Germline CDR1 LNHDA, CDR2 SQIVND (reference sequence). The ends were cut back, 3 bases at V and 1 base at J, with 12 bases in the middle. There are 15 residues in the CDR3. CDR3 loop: CASSIGGRGQETQYF. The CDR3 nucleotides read TGTGCCAGTAGTATCGGAGGGAGAGGCCAAGAGACCCAGTACTTC.

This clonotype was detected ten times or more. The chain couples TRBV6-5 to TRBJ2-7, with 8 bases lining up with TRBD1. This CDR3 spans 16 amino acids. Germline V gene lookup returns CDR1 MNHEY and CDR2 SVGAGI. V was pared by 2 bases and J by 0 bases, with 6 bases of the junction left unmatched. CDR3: CASSYPRTGSSYEQYF. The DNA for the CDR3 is TGTGCCAGCAGTTACCCACGGACAGGGAGCTCCTACGAGCAGTACTTC.

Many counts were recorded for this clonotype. CDR3 amino acids: CASSLAPRQGGGYTF. The CDR3 DNA is TGTGCCAGCAGCTTAGCTCCTCGACAGGGTGGAGGCTACACCTTC. This chain joins TRBV7-2 and TRBJ1-2, with TRBD1 matching over 7 bases. Looked up from germline, CDR1 is SGHTA and CDR2 is FQGNSA. This CDR3 is built from 15 residues. V lost 0 bases to trimming and J lost 8 bases; unmatched junction nucleotides: 9.

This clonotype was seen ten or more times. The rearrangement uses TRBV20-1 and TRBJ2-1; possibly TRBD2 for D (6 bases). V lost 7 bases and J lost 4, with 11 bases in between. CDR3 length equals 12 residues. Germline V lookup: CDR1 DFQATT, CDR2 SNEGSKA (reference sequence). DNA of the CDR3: TGCAGTGGGGGACGGGAGTACAATGAGCAGTTCTTC. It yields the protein CSGGREYNEQFF.